This note documents a single T cell receptor beta chain sequence. This CDR3 contains 13 residues. From germline, CDR1 is MNHEY and CDR2 SVGAGI. V lost 6 bases to trimming and J lost 6 bases, with 12 bases between them. The data stem from a study of T cell responses to AZD1222 COVID-19 vaccine. Only in-frame clones appear in the TCRdb table, and some are missing; sequencing was by immunoSEQ multiplex PCR. Of approximately 200,000 clones in the sample, 90% to 95% are singletons; the top ten hold 0.9% to 1.1%. The chain employs TRBV6-5 and TRBJ1-5, with D maybe TRBD1 (6 bases). This TCR came from an adult who received the AZD1222 COVID-19 vaccine. The source material was peripheral blood, sampled 28 days after the second AZD1222 dose. CDR3 amino acids: CASSTGQSQPQHF. The CDR3, as DNA: TGTGCCAGCAGCACCGGACAGTCTCAGCCCCAGCATTTT.